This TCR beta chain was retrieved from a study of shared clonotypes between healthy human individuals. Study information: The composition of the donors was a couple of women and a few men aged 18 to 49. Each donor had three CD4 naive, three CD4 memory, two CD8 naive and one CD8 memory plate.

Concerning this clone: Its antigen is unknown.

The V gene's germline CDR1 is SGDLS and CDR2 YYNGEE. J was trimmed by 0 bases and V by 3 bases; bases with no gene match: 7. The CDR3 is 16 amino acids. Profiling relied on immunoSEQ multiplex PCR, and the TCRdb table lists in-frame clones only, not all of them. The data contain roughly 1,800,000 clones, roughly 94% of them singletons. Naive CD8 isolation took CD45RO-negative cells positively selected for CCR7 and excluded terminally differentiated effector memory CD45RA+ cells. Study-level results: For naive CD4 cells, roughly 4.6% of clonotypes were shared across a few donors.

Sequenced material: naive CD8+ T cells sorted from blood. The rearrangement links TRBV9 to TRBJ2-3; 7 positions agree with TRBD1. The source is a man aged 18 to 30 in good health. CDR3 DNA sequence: TGTGCCAGCAGCGCCGTGACAGGGTCTAGCACAGATACGCAGTATTTT. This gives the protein CASSAVTGSSTDTQYF.